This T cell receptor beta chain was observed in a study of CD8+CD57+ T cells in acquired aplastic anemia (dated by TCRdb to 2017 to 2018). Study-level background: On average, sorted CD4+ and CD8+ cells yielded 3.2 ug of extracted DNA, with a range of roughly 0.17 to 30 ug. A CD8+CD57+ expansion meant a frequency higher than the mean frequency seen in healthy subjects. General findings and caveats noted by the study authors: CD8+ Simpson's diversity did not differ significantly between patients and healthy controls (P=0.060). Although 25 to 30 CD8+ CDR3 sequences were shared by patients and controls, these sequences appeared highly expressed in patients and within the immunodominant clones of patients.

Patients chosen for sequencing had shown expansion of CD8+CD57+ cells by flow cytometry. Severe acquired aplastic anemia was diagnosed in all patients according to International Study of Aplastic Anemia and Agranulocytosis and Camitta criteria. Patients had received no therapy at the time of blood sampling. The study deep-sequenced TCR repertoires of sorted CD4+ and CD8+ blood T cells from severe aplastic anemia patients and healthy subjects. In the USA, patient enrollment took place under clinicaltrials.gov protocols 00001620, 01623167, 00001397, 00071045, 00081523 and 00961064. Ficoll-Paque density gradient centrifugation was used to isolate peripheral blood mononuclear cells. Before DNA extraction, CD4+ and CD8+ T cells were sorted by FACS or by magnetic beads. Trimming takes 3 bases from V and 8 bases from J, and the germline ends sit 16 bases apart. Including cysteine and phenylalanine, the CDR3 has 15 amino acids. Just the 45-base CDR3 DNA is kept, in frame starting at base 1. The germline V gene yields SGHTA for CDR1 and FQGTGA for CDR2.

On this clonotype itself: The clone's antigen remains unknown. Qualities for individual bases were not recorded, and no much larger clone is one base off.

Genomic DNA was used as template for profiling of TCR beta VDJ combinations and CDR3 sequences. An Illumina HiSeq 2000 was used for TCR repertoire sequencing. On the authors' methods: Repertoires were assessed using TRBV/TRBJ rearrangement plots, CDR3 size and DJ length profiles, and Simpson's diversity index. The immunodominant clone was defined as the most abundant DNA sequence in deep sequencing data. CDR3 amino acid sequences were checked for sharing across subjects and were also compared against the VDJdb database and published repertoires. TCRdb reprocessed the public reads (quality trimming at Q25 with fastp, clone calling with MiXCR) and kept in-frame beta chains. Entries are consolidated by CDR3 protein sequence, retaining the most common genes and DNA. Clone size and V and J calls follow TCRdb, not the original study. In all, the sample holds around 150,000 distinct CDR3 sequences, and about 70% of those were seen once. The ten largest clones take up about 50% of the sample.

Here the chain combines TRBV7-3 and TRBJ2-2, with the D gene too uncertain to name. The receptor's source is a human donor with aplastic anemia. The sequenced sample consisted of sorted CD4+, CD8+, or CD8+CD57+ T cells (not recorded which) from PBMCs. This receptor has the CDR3 CASSFRVPHIGELFF. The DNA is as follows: TGTGCCAGCAGCTTCCGGGTCCCTCATATAGGGGAGCTGTTTTTT. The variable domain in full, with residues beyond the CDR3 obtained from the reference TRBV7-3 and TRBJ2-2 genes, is GAGVSQTPSNKVTEKGKYVELRCDPISGHTALYWYRQSLGQGPEFLIYFQGTGAADDSGLPNDRFFAVRPEGSVSTLKIQRTERGDSAVYLCASSFRVPHIGELFFGEGSRLTVL.